This entry features one T cell receptor (beta chain) sequence. Germline V lookup: CDR1 GTSNPN, CDR2 SVGIG (reference sequence). This CDR3 is 15 amino acids long. The J segment lost 7 bases and the V segment lost 2 bases, leaving 9 bases of the junction unmatched. The data belong to a study of blood T cell repertoires in COVID-19. In the original processing: Reference gene primer amplification in the assay estimated nucleated cell counts. Clones were sequenced by immunoSEQ multiplex PCR, and TCRdb holds only the in-frame ones, with some missing. Clone size and the V and J calls come from that table; the DNA yielded D and trimming. Of about 180,000 clones in the sample, around nine tenths are singletons; the top ten hold around 12%.

The TCR was taken from a woman between 65 and 79 years old with COVID-19, enrolled during active disease. The chain carries TRBV30 and TRBJ2-1, with 9 positions matching TRBD1. Sequencing was performed on peripheral blood. The chain's CDR3 is CAWSTRDREINEQFF. For the CDR3, the DNA is TGTGCCTGGAGTACTCGGGACAGGGAGATAAATGAGCAGTTCTTC.